The source of this T cell receptor (beta chain) is a study of shared clonotypes between healthy human individuals. Measured with immunoSEQ multiplex PCR; TCRdb has only the in-frame clones, and not every one. The table includes 1.5 million to 2.5 million clones, about 95% detected once. It was CD45RO-negative cells, positively selected for CCR7, that made up naive CD8 cells, with terminally differentiated effector memory CD45RA+ cells excluded. CDR1 and CDR2 (germline): SGHDT, YYEEEE. V was shortened by 4 bases and J by 0 bases, with 11 bases between the two germline ends. There are 16 residues in the CDR3.

V usage is TRBV5-6 and J usage is TRBJ1-6; D uncertain. This TCR derives from a man aged 18 to 29 in good health. The sequencing input was naive CD8+ T cells sorted from blood. The CDR3, as DNA: TGTGCCAGCAGCCTTCAGTTGAGCTCCTATAATTCACCCCTCCACTTT. Amino acids: CASSLQLSSYNSPLHF.